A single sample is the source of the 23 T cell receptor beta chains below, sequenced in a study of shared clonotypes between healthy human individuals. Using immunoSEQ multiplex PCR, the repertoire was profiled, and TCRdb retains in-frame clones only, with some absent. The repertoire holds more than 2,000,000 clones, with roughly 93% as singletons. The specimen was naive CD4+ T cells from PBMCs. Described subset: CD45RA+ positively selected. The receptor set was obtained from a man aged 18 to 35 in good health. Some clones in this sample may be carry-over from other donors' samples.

For the CDR3, the DNA is TGCGCCAGCAGCCAGGTCGGCAGGGGATATGAGCAGTTCTTC. Encoded protein: CASSQVGRGYEQFF. The V call is TRBV4-1, the J call TRBJ2-1; a weak D match, TRBD1 (6 bases). The V gene lost 3 bases and the J gene lost 8 bases, with 14 bases spanning the gap. Germline loops: CDR1 MGHRA, CDR2 YSYEKL. The CDR3 contains 14 residues.

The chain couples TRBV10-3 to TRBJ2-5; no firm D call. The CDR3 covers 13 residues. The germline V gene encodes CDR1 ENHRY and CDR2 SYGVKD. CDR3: CASSGRSQETQYF. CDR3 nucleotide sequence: TGTGCATCCTCGGGCCGCAGCCAAGAGACCCAGTACTTC.

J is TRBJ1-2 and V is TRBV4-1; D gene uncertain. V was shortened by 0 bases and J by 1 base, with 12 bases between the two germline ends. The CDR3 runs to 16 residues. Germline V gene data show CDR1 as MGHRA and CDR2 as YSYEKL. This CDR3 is CASSQDHRLINYGYTF. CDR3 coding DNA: TGCGCCAGCAGCCAAGATCATAGGCTGATTAACTATGGCTACACCTTC.

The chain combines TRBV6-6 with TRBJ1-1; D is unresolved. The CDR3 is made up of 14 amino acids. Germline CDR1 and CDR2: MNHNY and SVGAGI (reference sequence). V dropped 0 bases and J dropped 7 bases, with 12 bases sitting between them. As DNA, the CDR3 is TGTGCCAGCAGTTACTCGTGGGTGTCGAATGAAGCTTTCTTT. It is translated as CASSYSWVSNEAFF.

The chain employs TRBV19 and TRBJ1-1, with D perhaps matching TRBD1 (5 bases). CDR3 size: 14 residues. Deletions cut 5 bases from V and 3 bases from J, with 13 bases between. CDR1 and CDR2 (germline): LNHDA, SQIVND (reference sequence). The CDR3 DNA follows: TGTGCCAGTAGTCTCTTGGGGGGGGACACTGAAGCTTTCTTT. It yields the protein CASSLLGGDTEAFF.

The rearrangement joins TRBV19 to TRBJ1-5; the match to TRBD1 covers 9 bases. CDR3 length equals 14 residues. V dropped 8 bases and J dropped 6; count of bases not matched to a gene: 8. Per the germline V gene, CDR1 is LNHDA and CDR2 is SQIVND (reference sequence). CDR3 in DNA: TGTGCCAGTTCACAACAGGGGGCCACTCAGCCCCAGCATTTT. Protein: CASSQQGATQPQHF.

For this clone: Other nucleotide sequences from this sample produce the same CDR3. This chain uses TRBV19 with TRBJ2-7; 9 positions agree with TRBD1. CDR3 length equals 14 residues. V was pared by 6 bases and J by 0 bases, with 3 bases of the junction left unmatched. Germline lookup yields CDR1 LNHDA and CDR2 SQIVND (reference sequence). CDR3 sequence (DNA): TGTGCCAGTAGCCCGACAGGGGGCTCCTACGAGCAGTACTTC. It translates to CASSPTGGSYEQYF.

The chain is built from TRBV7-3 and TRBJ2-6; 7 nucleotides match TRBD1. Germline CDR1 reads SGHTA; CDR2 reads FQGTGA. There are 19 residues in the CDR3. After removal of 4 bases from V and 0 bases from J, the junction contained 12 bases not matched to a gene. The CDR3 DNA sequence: TGTGCCAGCAGCTCGAAAACCGGGACAGATGACTCTGGGGCCAACGTCCTGACTTTC. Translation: CASSSKTGTDDSGANVLTF.

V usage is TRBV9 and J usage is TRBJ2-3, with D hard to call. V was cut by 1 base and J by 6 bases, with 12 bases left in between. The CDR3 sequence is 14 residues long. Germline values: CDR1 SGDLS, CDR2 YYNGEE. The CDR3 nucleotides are TGTGCCAGCAGCGTACAGTCGTTTTGGGATACGCAGTATTTT. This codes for CASSVQSFWDTQYF.

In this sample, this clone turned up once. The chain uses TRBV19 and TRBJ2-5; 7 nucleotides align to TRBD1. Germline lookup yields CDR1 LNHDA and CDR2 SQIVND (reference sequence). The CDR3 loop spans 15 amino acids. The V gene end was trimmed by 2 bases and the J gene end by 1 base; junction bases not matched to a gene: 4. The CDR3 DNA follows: TGTGCCAGTAGTATAAAAGGGGACAGCCAAGAGACCCAGTACTTC. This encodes CASSIKGDSQETQYF. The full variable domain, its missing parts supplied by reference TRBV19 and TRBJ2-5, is DGGITQSPKYLFRKEGQNVTLSCEQNLNHDAMYWYRQDPGQGLRLIYYSQIVNDFQKGDIAEGYSVSREKKESFPLTVTSAQKNPTAFYLCASSIKGDSQETQYFGPGTRLLVL.

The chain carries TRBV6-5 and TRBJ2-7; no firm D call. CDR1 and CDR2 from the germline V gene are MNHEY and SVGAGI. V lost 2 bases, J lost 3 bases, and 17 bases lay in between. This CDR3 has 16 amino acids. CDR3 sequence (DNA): TGTGCCAGCAGTTACGGTAGGCCTCCTTCCGTCTACGAGCAGTACTTC. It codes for CASSYGRPPSVYEQYF.

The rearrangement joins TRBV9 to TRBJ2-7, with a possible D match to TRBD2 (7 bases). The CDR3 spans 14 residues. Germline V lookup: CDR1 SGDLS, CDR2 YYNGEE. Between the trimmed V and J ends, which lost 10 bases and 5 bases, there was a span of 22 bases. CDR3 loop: CASQRGGVENEQYF. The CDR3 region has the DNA TGTGCCTCTCAAAGGGGGGGAGTGGAAAACGAGCAGTACTTC.

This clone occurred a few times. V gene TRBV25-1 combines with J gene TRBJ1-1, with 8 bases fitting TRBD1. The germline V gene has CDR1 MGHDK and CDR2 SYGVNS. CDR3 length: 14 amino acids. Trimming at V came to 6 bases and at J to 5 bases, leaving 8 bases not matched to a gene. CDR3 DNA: TGTGCCAGCAGCCGTCAGGGGGCGGTGACTGAAGCTTTCTTT. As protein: CASSRQGAVTEAFF.

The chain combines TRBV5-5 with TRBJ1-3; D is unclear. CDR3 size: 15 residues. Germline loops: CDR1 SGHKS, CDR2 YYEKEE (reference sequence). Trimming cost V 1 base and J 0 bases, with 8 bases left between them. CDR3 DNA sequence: TGTGCCAGCAGCTTGCTGGTGAACTCTGGAAACACCATATATTTT. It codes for CASSLLVNSGNTIYF.

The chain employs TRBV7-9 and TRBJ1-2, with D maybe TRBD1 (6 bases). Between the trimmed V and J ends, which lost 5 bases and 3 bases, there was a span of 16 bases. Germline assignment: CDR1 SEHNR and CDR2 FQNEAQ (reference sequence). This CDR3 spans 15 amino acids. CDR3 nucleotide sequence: TGTGCCAGCAGCCTGGATTCAGCAGGGGACTATGGCTACACCTTC. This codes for CASSLDSAGDYGYTF.

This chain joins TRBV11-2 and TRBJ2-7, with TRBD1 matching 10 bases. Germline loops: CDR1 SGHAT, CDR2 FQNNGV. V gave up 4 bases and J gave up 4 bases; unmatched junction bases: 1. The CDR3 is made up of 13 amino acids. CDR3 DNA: TGTGCCAGCAGCTGGGACAGGGGATACGAGCAGTACTTC. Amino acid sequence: CASSWDRGYEQYF.

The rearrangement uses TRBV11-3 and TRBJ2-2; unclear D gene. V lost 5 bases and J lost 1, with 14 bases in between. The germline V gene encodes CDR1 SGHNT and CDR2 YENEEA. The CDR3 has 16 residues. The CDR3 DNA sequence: TGTGCCAGCAGCCCGGTCTACAGTCAGAACACCGGGGAGCTGTTTTTT. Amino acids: CASSPVYSQNTGELFF. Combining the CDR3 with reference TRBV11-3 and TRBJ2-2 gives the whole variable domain EAGVVQSPRYKIIEKKQPVAFWCNPISGHNTLYWYLQNLGQGPELLIRYENEEAVDDSQLPKDRFSAERLKGVDSTLKIQPAELGDSAVYLCASSPVYSQNTGELFFGEGSRLTVL.

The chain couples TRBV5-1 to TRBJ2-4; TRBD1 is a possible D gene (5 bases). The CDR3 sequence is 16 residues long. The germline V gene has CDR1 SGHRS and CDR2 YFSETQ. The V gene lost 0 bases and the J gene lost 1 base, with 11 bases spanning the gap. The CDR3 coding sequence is TGCGCCAGCAGCTTGGGTGCAGGGATGGCCAAAAACATTCAGTACTTC. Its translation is CASSLGAGMAKNIQYF.

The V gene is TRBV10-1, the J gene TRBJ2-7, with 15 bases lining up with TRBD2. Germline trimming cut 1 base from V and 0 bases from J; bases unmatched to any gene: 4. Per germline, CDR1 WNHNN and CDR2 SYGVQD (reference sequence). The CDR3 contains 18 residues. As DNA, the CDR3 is TGCGCCAGCAGTGAGTTTGGGACTAGCGGGAGGCGCTCCTACGAGCAGTACTTC. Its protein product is CASSEFGTSGRRSYEQYF.

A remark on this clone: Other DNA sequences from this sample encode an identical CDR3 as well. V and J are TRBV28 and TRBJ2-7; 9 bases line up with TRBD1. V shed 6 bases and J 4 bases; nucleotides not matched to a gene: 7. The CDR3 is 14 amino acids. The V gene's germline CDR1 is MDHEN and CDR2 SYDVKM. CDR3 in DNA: TGTGCCAGCAGCTCGACAGGGGGAAGTTACGAGCAGTACTTC. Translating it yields CASSSTGGSYEQYF. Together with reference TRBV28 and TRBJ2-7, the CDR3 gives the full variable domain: DVKVTQSSRYLVKRTGEKVFLECVQDMDHENMFWYRQDPGLGLRLIYFSYDVKMKEKGDIPEGYSVSREKKERFSLILESASTNQTSMYLCASSSTGGSYEQYFGPGTRLTVT.

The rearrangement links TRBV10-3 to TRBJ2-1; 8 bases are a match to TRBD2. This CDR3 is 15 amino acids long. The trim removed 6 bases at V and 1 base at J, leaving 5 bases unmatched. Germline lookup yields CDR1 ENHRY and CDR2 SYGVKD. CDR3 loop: CAIRRTSLSYNEQFF. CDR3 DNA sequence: TGTGCCATCAGAAGGACTAGCCTTTCCTACAATGAGCAGTTCTTC.

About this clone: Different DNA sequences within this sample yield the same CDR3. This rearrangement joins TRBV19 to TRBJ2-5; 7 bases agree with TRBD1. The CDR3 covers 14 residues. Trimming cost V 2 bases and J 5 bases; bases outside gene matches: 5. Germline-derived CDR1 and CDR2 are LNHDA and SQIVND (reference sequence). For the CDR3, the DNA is TGTGCCAGTAGTATATCCAGGGGGTCGGAGACCCAGTACTTC. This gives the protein CASSISRGSETQYF.

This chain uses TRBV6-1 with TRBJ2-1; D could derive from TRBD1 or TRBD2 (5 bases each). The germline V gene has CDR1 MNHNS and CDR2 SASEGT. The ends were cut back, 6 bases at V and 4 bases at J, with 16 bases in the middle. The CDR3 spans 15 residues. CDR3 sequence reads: CASRAKTGTYNEQFF. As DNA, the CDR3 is TGTGCCAGCAGGGCTAAAACCGGGACGTACAATGAGCAGTTCTTC.